The T cell receptor beta chain under discussion was sequenced for a study of tumor and adjacent non-tumor tissue in lung cancer. As for the study in general: Patients were aged about 30 to 85, around ten men and roughly 5 women, stage I to III. The study's findings and limits: Tumor tissue had significantly higher TCR diversity than normal lung. Shorter survival was associated with higher TCR diversity in tumors.

TCRbeta libraries were built with three rounds of nested PCR, modified from ARM-PCR. In TCRdb, the multiplex PCR reads were re-called with MiXCR into one record per CDR3 protein. The table has tens of thousands of distinct CDR3 sequences, roughly two thirds seen once. The template was RNA from unsorted bulk tissue. More than 3 cm separated this lung sample from the edge of the tumor. Between August and November 2014, newly diagnosed, chemotherapy-naive lung cancer patients underwent thoracic surgery in China. On this clonotype itself: The antigen is not known.

The CDR3 totals 15 residues. Germline CDR1 is SQVTM and CDR2 is ANQGSEA. V shed 6 bases, J shed 8 bases, and the junction held 13 bases outside the gene matches. This clonotype was obtained from a woman aged 40-49 years with non-small cell lung cancer. J is TRBJ2-1 and V is TRBV29-1; 10 bases match TRBD2. The sequenced sample was distant non-tumor lung tissue. Here the CDR3 reads CSVGEGLAVYYEQFF. The CDR3 DNA reads TGCAGCGTGGGTGAAGGACTAGCGGTATACTATGAGCAGTTCTTC.